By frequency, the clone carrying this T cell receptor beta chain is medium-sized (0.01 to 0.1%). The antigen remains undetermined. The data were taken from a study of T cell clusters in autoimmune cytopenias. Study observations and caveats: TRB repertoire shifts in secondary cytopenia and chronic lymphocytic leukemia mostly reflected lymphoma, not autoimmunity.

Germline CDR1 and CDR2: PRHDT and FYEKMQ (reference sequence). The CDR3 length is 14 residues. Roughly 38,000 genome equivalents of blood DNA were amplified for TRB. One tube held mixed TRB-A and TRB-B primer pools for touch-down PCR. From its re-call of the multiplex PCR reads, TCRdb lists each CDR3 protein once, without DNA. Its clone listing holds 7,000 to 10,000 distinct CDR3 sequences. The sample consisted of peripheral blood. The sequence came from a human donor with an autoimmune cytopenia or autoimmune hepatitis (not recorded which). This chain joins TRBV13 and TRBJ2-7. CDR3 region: CASSISTSSYEQYF.